These 16 T cell receptor beta chains came from one sample sequenced in a study of T cells of healthy individuals (dated by TCRdb to the late 2010s). The library was produced with 5' RACE. TCRdb records Illumina MiSeq as the sequencer. TCRdb reran the public reads through fastp at Q25 and MiXCR, keeping productive beta chains. Every distinct CDR3 protein forms one entry, paired with its most common genes and DNA. Present in this sample are about 41,000 distinct CDR3 sequences, 4% to 5.5% of which were seen just once. Under 10% of the sample belongs to the ten largest clones. Every receptor here comes from a human donor in good health.

There are a few counts of this clonotype. The chain recombines TRBV19 with TRBJ2-1; D unresolved. V dropped 5 bases and J dropped 8 bases, with 13 bases sitting between them. The germline CDR1 and CDR2 sequences are LNHDA and SQIVND (reference sequence). CDR3 length: 13 residues. The CDR3 loop is CASSSSYPYEQFF. Here the CDR3 DNA reads TGTGCCAGTAGTTCCTCCTACCCATATGAGCAGTTCTTC.

This clonotype was seen ten or more times. DNA of the CDR3: TGTGCCAGCTCAGCTGACAGGGGAACCTACGAGCAGTACTTC. Protein sequence: CASSADRGTYEQYF. This rearrangement joins TRBV18 to TRBJ2-7; TRBD1 aligns across 8 bases. Trimming at V came to 5 bases and at J to 2 bases, leaving 5 bases not matched to a gene. CDR1 KGHSH and CDR2 LQKENI come from the germline V gene. The CDR3 spans 14 residues.

This clonotype was counted many times. The chain combines TRBV6-1 with TRBJ2-7, with 10 positions matching TRBD1. Trimming cost V 5 bases and J 3 bases; bases outside gene matches: 7. This CDR3 contains 15 residues. Germline V gene sequence: CDR1 MNHNS, CDR2 SASEGT. Written as DNA, the CDR3 is TGTGCCAGCAGTTTGCGGACAGGGGGGGACTACGAGCAGTACTTC. It specifies CASSLRTGGDYEQYF.

V gene TRBV12-3 or TRBV12-4 combines with J gene TRBJ2-3, with no clear D. CDR3 size: 17 residues. The germline V and J ends were trimmed by 0 bases and 0 bases, with 13 bases remaining between them. The CDR3 nucleotides read TGTGCCAGCAGTTTAGCGACACTTCTACAGAGCACAGATACGCAGTATTTT. Translated, it gives CASSLATLLQSTDTQYF.

The V gene is TRBV29-1, the J gene TRBJ2-5, with 12 bases aligning to TRBD1. Germline V lookup: CDR1 SQVTM, CDR2 ANQGSEA. Losses at the gene ends were 7 bases for V and 5 bases for J; bases not matched to a gene: 14. This CDR3 contains 16 residues. This CDR3 is CSASGTGGVGWETQYF. The DNA for the CDR3 is TGCAGCGCCTCCGGGACAGGGGGCGTTGGGTGGGAGACCCAGTACTTC.

The V gene is TRBV2, the J gene TRBJ1-5; D gene uncertain. CDR3 length: 15 residues. Germline V CDR1 and CDR2: SNHLY, FYNNEI. The V end was cut by 8 bases, the J end by 2 bases, with 16 bases between. The CDR3 protein is CASGDFTGRNQPQHF. In DNA, the CDR3 is TGTGCCAGCGGCGATTTTACGGGCCGCAATCAGCCCCAGCATTTT.

There are many counts of this clonotype. This chain uses TRBV5-6 with TRBJ2-5; 8 bases map to TRBD2. Germline CDR1 SGHDT, CDR2 YYEEEE. V gave up 4 bases and J gave up 2 bases; unmatched junction bases: 4. This CDR3 spans 14 amino acids. The DNA of the CDR3 is TGTGCCAGCAGCGGTAGCGGGGTACAAGAGACCCAGTACTTC. Its protein product is CASSGSGVQETQYF.

There are many counts of this clonotype. The V gene is TRBV25-1, the J gene TRBJ2-7; 8 positions agree with TRBD2. Trimming at V came to 5 bases and at J to 7 bases, leaving 4 bases not matched to a gene. This CDR3 spans 12 amino acids. Germline V gives CDR1 MGHDK, CDR2 SYGVNS. For the CDR3, the DNA is TGTGCCAGCAGTTCGAGCGGGAGTGAGCAGTACTTC. Translation gives CASSSSGSEQYF.

There are a few counts of this clonotype. The chain carries TRBV12-3 or TRBV12-4 and TRBJ2-5, with 8 positions matching TRBD2. V trimming: 3 bases; J trimming: 4 bases; junction bases outside the gene matches: 10. The CDR3 totals 16 residues. As DNA, the CDR3 is TGTGCCAGCAGTTTTTCCCCGGGAGGGCCAGGAGAGACCCAGTACTTC. Protein sequence: CASSFSPGGPGETQYF.

Ten or more counts support this clonotype. This may be a read error: a much more frequent sequence differs by one nucleotide. The chain employs TRBV20-1 and TRBJ2-7; the match to TRBD1 covers 10 bases. The germline V gene has CDR1 DFQATT and CDR2 SNEGSKA (reference sequence). The CDR3 sequence is 13 residues long. V dropped 6 bases and J dropped 3; count of bases not matched to a gene: 5. The chain's CDR3 is CSARTGGDYEQYF. The DNA of the CDR3 is TGCAGTGCCCGGACAGGGGGTGACTACGAGCAGTACTTC.

This clonotype was seen repeatedly, ten times or more. The V and J genes are TRBV11-2 and TRBJ1-6; perhaps TRBD1 as D (5 bases). Trimming removed 1 base from V and 13 bases from J, with 29 bases in between. Germline V gene sequence: CDR1 SGHAT, CDR2 FQNNGV. CDR3 length: 19 amino acids. The CDR3 DNA reads TGTGCCAGCAGCTTAGCATTCCGGGCAGGGCGGCGGGTCAATGAGCCCCTCCACTTT. Translated: CASSLAFRAGRRVNEPLHF.

This clonotype was seen repeatedly, ten times or more. The rearrangement uses TRBV2 and TRBJ2-3; D might be TRBD2 (5 bases). The CDR3 is 15 amino acids. V shed 4 bases and J shed 1 base, with 12 bases lying between them. Germline-derived CDR1 and CDR2 are SNHLY and FYNNEI. The CDR3 protein is CASSGAGRGTDTQYF. As DNA, the CDR3 is TGTGCCAGCAGTGGGGCTGGGCGGGGCACAGATACGCAGTATTTT.

This clonotype was counted at least ten times. The chain employs TRBV4-1 and TRBJ1-5, with 8 bases that match TRBD1. Germline V gene sequence: CDR1 MGHRA, CDR2 YSYEKL. This CDR3 has 15 amino acids. With 3 bases clipped from V and 4 bases from J, the junction kept 5 bases outside the gene matches. The CDR3 DNA follows: TGCGCCAGCAGCCAGTTACAGGGGGGGAATCAGCCCCAGCATTTT. It translates to CASSQLQGGNQPQHF.

The chain has TRBV5-1 and TRBJ2-2; D is ambiguous. Germline V gene lookup returns CDR1 SGHRS and CDR2 YFSETQ. The CDR3 runs to 13 residues. Trimming removed 4 bases from V and 6 bases from J, with 10 bases in between. CDR3 residues: CASSTRKAGELFF. DNA of the CDR3: TGCGCCAGCAGCACAAGGAAGGCCGGGGAGCTGTTTTTT.

The sample holds many counts of this clonotype. The V and J genes are TRBV7-9 and TRBJ2-1; D is uncertain. This CDR3 spans 13 amino acids. CDR1 SEHNR and CDR2 FQNEAQ come from the germline V gene (reference sequence). Between the trimmed V and J ends, which lost 5 bases and 8 bases, there was a span of 13 bases. CDR3 sequence (DNA): TGTGCCAGCAGCCTCCGACCCAATGATGAGCAGTTCTTC. This encodes CASSLRPNDEQFF.

There are many counts of this clonotype. The chain recombines TRBV20-1 with TRBJ1-1; D not certain. The CDR3 length is 13 residues. CDR1 is DFQATT, CDR2 SNEGSKA, per germline (reference sequence). Between the trimmed V and J ends, which lost 0 bases and 3 bases, there was a span of 8 bases. The DNA for the CDR3 is TGCAGTGCTAGAGATATTGGGGACACTGAAGCTTTCTTT. This gives the protein CSARDIGDTEAFF.